The rows below give T cell receptor beta chains drawn from one sample of a study of T cell repertoires in cytomegalovirus infection. For these TCRs, the target antigens are not known. TCRdb re-analysed the reads in MiXCR, keeping a single row per CDR3 protein. The table has 140,000 to 150,000 distinct CDR3 sequences, approximately 30% seen once. The sequencing used CD8+ T cells from cultured PBMCs, collected from culture after CMV antigen stimulation. The receptors were gathered from a human donor in good health (CMV status not recorded). Some clones in this sample may be carry-over from other donors' samples. Each CDR3 is given without its conserved first and last residue. D genes are given only for firm matches. Some rows mark clone size as missing; the rest say once, few, many or name a class of expanded clone.

TRBV10-3	12	NA	many	TRBJ2-3	AISEAGVSDTQY
TRBV5-1	13	NA	NA	TRBJ2-1	ASSLETSSYNEQF
TRBV7-6	12	NA	NA	TRBJ2-5	ASSSLEGGETQY
TRBV27	11	NA	many	TRBJ1-2	ASSLGGDGGYT
TRBV7-9	12	NA	NA	TRBJ1-5	ASSPGRLNQPQH
TRBV19	12	NA	NA	TRBJ1-5	ASSTPPGGQPQH
TRBV20-1	11	NA	NA	TRBJ2-2	SARVGVTGELF
TRBV9	11	NA	NA	TRBJ2-1	ASSVDSYNEQF
TRBV19	12	NA	NA	TRBJ1-1	ASSTDRLNTEAF
TRBV7-9	14	TRBD2	few	TRBJ2-5	ASSPTSGGGEETQY
TRBV6-1	11	NA	few	TRBJ1-1	ASSPVGAAEAF
TRBV25-1	13	NA	NA	TRBJ1-1	ASSDARGGNTEAF
TRBV4-1	13	TRBD2	NA	TRBJ2-7	ASSELAGGPYEQY
TRBV5-4	14	NA	NA	TRBJ1-1	ASSPTWGNLNTEAF
TRBV5-1	11	NA	NA	TRBJ1-1	ASSLVRGTEAF
TRBV12-3/TRBV12-4	10	NA	NA	TRBJ2-1	ASSFGGPWQF
TRBV19	11	NA	NA	TRBJ1-5	ASSIGNDQPQH
TRBV27	11	NA	few	TRBJ1-2	ASSFSHGYGYT
TRBV4-1	14	NA	NA	TRBJ2-7	ASSPGTALTTYEQY
TRBV19	12	TRBD1	NA	TRBJ1-1	ASSRDRGITEAF
TRBV28	13	NA	few	TRBJ1-3	ASSSRDISGNTIY
TRBV19	12	NA	NA	TRBJ1-1	ASSTFDGNTEAF
TRBV2	12	NA	few	TRBJ1-5	ASSEGGGRQPQH
TRBV27	12	NA	many	TRBJ2-3	ASSLSISTDTQY